The 12 T cell receptor beta chains in this list originate from one sample, sequenced in a study of CD8 T cells in ankylosing spondylitis. Findings and limits, study-wide: For ankylosing spondylitis blood, a TCR beta motif of several highly homologous variants appeared characteristic.

TCRdb itself ran the 5' RACE reads through MiXCR, one entry per CDR3 protein. This table has around 490,000 distinct CDR3 sequences, approximately 5.3% appearing once. For these receptors, no antigen is known. The sequenced sample consisted of blood, either unsorted or a sorted T cell fraction (not recorded which). The receptor source for this set is a male donor with ankylosing spondylitis.

The V call is TRBV20-1, the J call TRBJ2-6; D not certain. The CDR3 totals 15 residues. Trimming stripped 3 bases from V and 2 bases from J, with 11 bases between. CDR1 and CDR2 (germline): DFQATT, SNEGSKA (reference sequence). The CDR3 nucleotides read TGCAGTGCTAGCCTGCTAGGGACTGGGGCCAACGTCCTGACTTTC. It yields the protein CSASLLGTGANVLTF.

This clonotype was observed at least ten times. J is TRBJ2-3 and V is TRBV20-1, with D perhaps given as TRBD1 or TRBD2 (5 bases each). Trimming took off 3 bases at V and 0 bases at J, with 13 bases between the two ends. The CDR3 totals 15 residues. Looked up from germline, CDR1 is DFQATT and CDR2 is SNEGSKA (reference sequence). The CDR3: CSARGERSSTDTQYF. The CDR3 region has the DNA TGCAGTGCTAGGGGGGAGCGATCTAGCACAGATACGCAGTATTTT.

This clonotype was counted many times. The chain combines TRBV20-1 with TRBJ2-1, with 12 positions matching TRBD2. From germline, CDR1 is DFQATT and CDR2 SNEGSKA (reference sequence). With 1 base clipped from V and 1 base from J, the junction kept 8 bases outside the gene matches. The CDR3 runs to 18 residues. CDR3 loop: CSARGRLAGVWSYNEQFF. In DNA, the CDR3 is TGCAGTGCTAGAGGGCGACTAGCGGGAGTCTGGTCCTACAATGAGCAGTTCTTC.

This clonotype came up a few times. One base away lies a much larger clone, so this may be a sequencing read error. The CDR3 is CTSSFTGGWGYTF. The CDR3 DNA is TGCACCAGCAGCTTTACAGGGGGATGGGGCTACACCTTC. The J gene is TRBJ1-2, the V gene TRBV5-1; 8 positions agree with TRBD1. The length of the CDR3 is 13 residues. Germline V CDR1 and CDR2: SGHRS, YFSETQ.

The chain is built from TRBV7-2 and TRBJ2-1, with 8 bases fitting TRBD2. Unmatched junction bases numbered 4, after V lost 1 base and J lost 5 bases. This CDR3 spans 15 amino acids. The germline gives CDR1 SGHTA, CDR2 FQGNSA. The CDR3 is CASSLVVSGDNEQFF. The CDR3 DNA reads as TGTGCCAGCAGCTTAGTCGTTAGCGGGGACAATGAGCAGTTCTTC.

This clonotype was observed many times. The genes are TRBV4-2 and TRBJ2-1; 10 nucleotides match TRBD1. The germline CDR1 and CDR2 sequences are LGHNA and YNFKEQ. This CDR3 region has 16 residues. J was trimmed by 5 bases and V by 3 bases; bases with no gene match: 7. For the CDR3, the DNA is TGTGCCAGCAGCCACCCCGGGACAGGGGAGCACAATGAGCAGTTCTTC. Protein: CASSHPGTGEHNEQFF.

This clonotype occurred many times. This CDR3 is CATSDPGTGTNYGYTF. The CDR3 DNA sequence: TGTGCCACCAGTGACCCCGGGACAGGGACTAACTATGGCTACACCTTC. The chain links TRBV24-1 to TRBJ1-2, with 9 bases fitting TRBD1. The CDR3 covers 16 residues. Germline V gene lookup returns CDR1 KGHDR and CDR2 SFDVKD. V trimming: 4 bases; J trimming: 0 bases; junction bases outside the gene matches: 5.

This rearrangement joins TRBV27 to TRBJ2-1; 9 nucleotides line up with TRBD2. From germline, CDR1 is MNHEY and CDR2 SMNVEV (reference sequence). CDR3 size: 17 residues. V lost 7 bases, J lost 3 bases, and 13 bases stayed unmatched. The CDR3 DNA is TGTGCCAGCAAGCGGGCTAGCGGGATGTTTTTCTACAATGAGCAGTTCTTC. This sequence encodes CASKRASGMFFYNEQFF.

This clonotype was counted at least ten times. This chain joins TRBV4-3 and TRBJ1-2; the match to TRBD1 covers 7 bases. The CDR3 is 15 amino acids. V was clipped by 4 bases and J by 4 bases; unmatched bases: 9. In germline, CDR1 is LGHNA, CDR2 YSLEER. The CDR3 nucleotides read TGCGCCAGCAGCCTGGACAGGCGGATACTCTATGGCTACACCTTC. Translating it yields CASSLDRRILYGYTF.

This clonotype was seen ten or more times. The chain couples TRBV24-1 to TRBJ1-2; no firm D call. The germline CDR1 and CDR2 sequences are KGHDR and SFDVKD. V was cut by 2 bases and J by 4 bases, with 13 bases left in between. This CDR3 has 15 amino acids. CDR3 amino acids: CATSDSREASYGYTF. DNA for the CDR3: TGTGCCACCAGTGATTCAAGGGAGGCCTCCTATGGCTACACCTTC.

This clonotype has ten or more counts. The chain joins TRBV6-2 or TRBV6-3 to TRBJ2-1; the match to TRBD1 covers 7 bases. Germline V gene lookup returns CDR1 MNHEY and CDR2 SVGEGT. The CDR3 is made up of 14 amino acids. The V segment lost 3 bases and the J segment 5 bases; nucleotides outside the gene matches: 4. The CDR3, as DNA: TGTGCCAGCAGTTATAGGGGGCGGAACAATGAGCAGTTCTTC. The encoded protein is CASSYRGRNNEQFF.

This clonotype was observed many times. The gene calls are TRBV28 and TRBJ2-6; no firm D call. V was shortened by 3 bases and J by 0 bases, with 6 bases between the two germline ends. Germline values: CDR1 MDHEN, CDR2 SYDVKM. The CDR3 sequence is 15 residues long. CDR3 sequence: CASSFEHSGANVLTF. The CDR3 DNA reads as TGTGCCAGCAGTTTCGAGCACTCTGGGGCCAACGTCCTGACTTTC.